Listed below are T cell receptor beta chains from one sample, sequenced in a study of CD4 and CD8 cells across lung adenocarcinoma regions. MiXCR, run by TCRdb on the PCR reads, gives a single entry per CDR3 protein. The profile shows 20,000 to 30,000 distinct CDR3 sequences, roughly half of them singletons. Sequenced sample: CD8+ T cells from the center of a lung tumor. The receptors stem from a male donor with lung adenocarcinoma. The CD4 and CD8 labels of this study may be unreliable. Both conserved end residues are part of each CDR3. D genes are given only for firm matches. A row's size may be missing; if present it is once, few, many or a size class.

D	V	J	size	CDR3	DNA
.	TRBV6-5	TRBJ2-3	.	CASSYDHADTQYF	TGTGCCAGTAGTTACGACCACGCAGATACGCAGTATTTT
TRBD1	TRBV10-2	TRBJ2-4	.	CGGRGLGATNIQYF	TGCGGCGGCAGGGGGCTGGGAGCCACAAATATTCAGTACTTC
.	TRBV6-4	TRBJ2-7	.	CASSDSSRLSEQYF	TGTGCCAGCAGTGATTCGAGTCGCTTGAGCGAGCAGTACTTC
.	TRBV5-1	TRBJ2-5	.	CASSLDPFVETQYF	TGCGCCAGCAGCTTGGACCCGTTTGTTGAGACCCAGTACTTC
TRBD2	TRBV6-1	TRBJ2-3	many	CASSPTSARTDTQYF	TGTGCCAGCAGCCCGACTAGCGCCCGCACAGATACGCAGTATTTT
.	TRBV6-1	TRBJ2-1	medium-sized	CASRDLGGEQFF	TGTGCCAGCAGGGACCTAGGAGGTGAGCAGTTCTTC
.	TRBV7-6	TRBJ2-5	few	CASSQGVGNQETQYF	TGTGCCAGCAGCCAAGGCGTCGGAAACCAAGAGACCCAGTACTTC
TRBD1	TRBV6-1	TRBJ1-5	.	CAGSTGDSNQPQHF	TGTGCCGGTTCGACAGGGGATAGCAATCAGCCCCAGCATTTT
.	TRBV11-2	TRBJ2-1	.	CASSPGRGTGTSDEQFF	TGTGCCAGCAGCCCAGGAAGGGGGACAGGGACTAGCGATGAGCAGTTCTTC
.	TRBV7-2	TRBJ2-1	.	CASSGRGGAYNEQFF	TGTGCCAGCAGTGGGCGCGGAGGGGCCTACAATGAGCAGTTCTTC
.	TRBV9	TRBJ2-1	.	CASSGPSDSYNEQFF	TGTGCCAGCAGCGGACCTAGCGACTCCTACAATGAGCAGTTCTTC
.	TRBV4-1	TRBJ2-6	few	CASSQDPGFLTGANVLTF	TGCGCCAGCAGCCAAGATCCAGGGTTTCTAACTGGGGCCAACGTCCTGACTTTC
TRBD2	TRBV10-1	TRBJ2-5	.	CASSEGGLARETQYF	TGCGCCAGCAGTGAAGGGGGACTAGCGAGAGAGACCCAGTACTTC
TRBD1	TRBV7-2	TRBJ2-4	.	CVRGLRARDIQYF	TGCGTCAGGGGGCTAAGAGCGAGAGATATTCAGTACTTC
.	TRBV6-5	TRBJ2-6	many	CASSYSPFGGTGANVLTF	TGTGCCAGCAGTTACTCACCGTTTGGGGGAACCGGGGCCAACGTCCTGACTTTC
TRBD2	TRBV6-2/TRBV6-3	TRBJ2-5	.	CASSYSTPLAGQETQYF	TGTGCCAGCAGTTACTCGACCCCACTAGCGGGACAAGAGACCCAGTACTTC
TRBD1	TRBV6-6	TRBJ1-2	medium-sized	CASSPGTGLNYGYTF	TGTGCCAGCAGTCCCGGGACAGGGCTTAACTATGGCTACACCTTC
.	TRBV6-1	TRBJ2-5	.	CASGGAPGICEAQYF	TGTGCCAGCGGGGGAGCGCCAGGGATTTGCGAGGCCCAGTACTTC
.	TRBV6-5	TRBJ2-5	.	CASSYTQGGGTQYF	TGTGCCAGCAGTTACACTCAAGGGGGGGGGACCCAGTACTTC
TRBD1	TRBV4-2	TRBJ2-7	few	CASSLLSGTGDTYEQYF	TGTGCCAGCAGCCTATTATCCGGGACAGGGGACACCTACGAGCAGTACTTC